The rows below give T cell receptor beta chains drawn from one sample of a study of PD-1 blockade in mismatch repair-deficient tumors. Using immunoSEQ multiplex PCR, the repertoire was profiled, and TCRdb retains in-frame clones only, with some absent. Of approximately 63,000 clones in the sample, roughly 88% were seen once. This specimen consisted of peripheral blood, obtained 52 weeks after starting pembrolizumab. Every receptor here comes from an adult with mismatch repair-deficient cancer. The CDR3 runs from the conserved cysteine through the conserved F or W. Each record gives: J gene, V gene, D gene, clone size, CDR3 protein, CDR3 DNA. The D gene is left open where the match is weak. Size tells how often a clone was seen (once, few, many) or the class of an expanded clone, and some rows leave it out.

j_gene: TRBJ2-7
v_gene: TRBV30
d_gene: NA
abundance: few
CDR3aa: CAWSFNYEQYF
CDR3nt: TGTGCCTGGAGTTTCAACTACGAGCAGTACTTC

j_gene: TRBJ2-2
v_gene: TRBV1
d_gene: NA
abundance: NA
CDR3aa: CTSVGVGELFF
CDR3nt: TGCACCAGCGTGGGGGTCGGGGAGCTGTTTTTT

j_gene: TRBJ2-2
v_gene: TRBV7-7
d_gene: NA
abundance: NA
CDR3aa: CASSPLLGTTGELFF
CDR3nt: TGTGCTAGCAGCCCCCTCCTGGGAACAACCGGGGAGCTGTTTTTT

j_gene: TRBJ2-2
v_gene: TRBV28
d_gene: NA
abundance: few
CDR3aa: CASSLRSWRGELFF
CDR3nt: TGTGCCAGCAGTCTCCGTTCTTGGCGCGGGGAGCTGTTTTTT

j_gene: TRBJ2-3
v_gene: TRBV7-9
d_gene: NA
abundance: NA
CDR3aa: CASSYSTSTDTQYF
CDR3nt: TGTGCCAGCAGTTATTCAACTAGCACAGATACGCAGTATTTT

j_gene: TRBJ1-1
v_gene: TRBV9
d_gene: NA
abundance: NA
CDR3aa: CASSVYSGEFSEAFF
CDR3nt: TGTGCCAGCAGCGTATATTCTGGGGAATTCTCAGAAGCTTTCTTT

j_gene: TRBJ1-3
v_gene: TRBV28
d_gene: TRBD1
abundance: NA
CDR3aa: CASSQTGSGNTIYF
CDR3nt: TGTGCCAGCAGCCAGACAGGGAGTGGGAACACCATATATTTT

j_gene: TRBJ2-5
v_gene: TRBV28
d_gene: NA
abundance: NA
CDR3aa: CASGPGVQETQYF
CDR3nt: TGTGCCAGCGGACCAGGGGTTCAAGAGACCCAGTACTTC

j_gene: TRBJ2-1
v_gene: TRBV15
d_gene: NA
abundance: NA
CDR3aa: CATSRLANEQFF
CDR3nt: TGTGCCACCAGCAGGCTAGCCAATGAGCAGTTCTTC

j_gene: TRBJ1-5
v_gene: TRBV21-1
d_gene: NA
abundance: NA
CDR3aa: CASSRQGSGDQPQHF
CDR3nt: TGTGCCAGCAGCAGACAGGGGTCCGGGGATCAGCCCCAGCATTTT

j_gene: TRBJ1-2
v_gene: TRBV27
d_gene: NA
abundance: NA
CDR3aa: CASSFVGTNYNYGYTF
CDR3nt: TGTGCCAGCAGTTTCGTTGGGACAAACTACAACTATGGCTACACCTTC

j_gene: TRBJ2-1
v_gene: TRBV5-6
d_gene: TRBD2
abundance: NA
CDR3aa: CASSFVGLAGPNEQFF
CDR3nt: TGTGCCAGCAGCTTTGTGGGTCTAGCGGGACCTAATGAGCAGTTCTTC

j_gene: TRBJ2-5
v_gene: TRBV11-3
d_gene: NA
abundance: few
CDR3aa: CASSLRVIQETQYF
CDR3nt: TGTGCCAGCAGCTTGCGGGTGATCCAAGAGACCCAGTACTTC

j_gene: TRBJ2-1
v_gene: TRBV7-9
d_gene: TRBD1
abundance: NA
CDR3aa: CATRRQGESYNEQFF
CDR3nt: TGTGCCACCCGCCGACAGGGGGAATCCTACAATGAGCAGTTCTTC

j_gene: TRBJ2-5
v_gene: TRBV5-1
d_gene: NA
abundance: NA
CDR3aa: CASSLGARLANQETQYF
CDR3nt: TGCGCCAGCAGCTTAGGGGCCCGGCTAGCGAACCAAGAGACCCAGTACTTC

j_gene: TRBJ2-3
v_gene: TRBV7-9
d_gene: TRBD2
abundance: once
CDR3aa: CASSPLAGVATDTQYF
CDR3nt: TGTGCCAGCAGCCCTCTAGCGGGAGTGGCGACAGATACGCAGTATTTT

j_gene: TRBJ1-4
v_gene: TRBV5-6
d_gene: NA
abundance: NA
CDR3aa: CASSHTGGGANEKLFF
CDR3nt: TGTGCCAGCAGCCACACTGGTGGGGGAGCTAATGAAAAACTGTTTTTT

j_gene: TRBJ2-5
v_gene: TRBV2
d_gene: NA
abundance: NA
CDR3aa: CASIRMGETQYF
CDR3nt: TGTGCCAGCATTCGGATGGGAGAGACCCAGTACTTC

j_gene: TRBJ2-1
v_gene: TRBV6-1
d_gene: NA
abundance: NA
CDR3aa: CASSEALLYGIYYNEQFF
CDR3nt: TGTGCCAGCAGTGAAGCCCTCCTTTACGGAATTTACTACAATGAGCAGTTCTTC

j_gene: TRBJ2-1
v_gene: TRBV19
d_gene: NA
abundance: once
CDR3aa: CASSMSTVDEQFF
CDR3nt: TGTGCCAGTAGTATGTCTACAGTCGATGAGCAGTTCTTC

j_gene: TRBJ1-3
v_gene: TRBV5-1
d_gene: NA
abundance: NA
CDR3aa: CASSLVGNGNTIYF
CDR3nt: TGCGCCAGCAGCTTGGTGGGGAATGGAAACACCATATATTTT

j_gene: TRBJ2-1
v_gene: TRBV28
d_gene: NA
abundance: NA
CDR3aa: CASSLPRRAGSSYNEQFF
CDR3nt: TGTGCCAGCAGTTTACCGCGGCGGGCGGGCAGCTCCTACAATGAGCAGTTCTTC

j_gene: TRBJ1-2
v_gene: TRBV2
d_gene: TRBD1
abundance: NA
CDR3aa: CARNDRDYGYTF
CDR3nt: TGTGCCAGAAATGACAGGGACTATGGCTACACCTTC

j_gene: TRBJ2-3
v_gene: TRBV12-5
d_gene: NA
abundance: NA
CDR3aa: CASGGTGTPGTDTQYF
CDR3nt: TGTGCTAGTGGGGGAACCGGGACACCGGGCACAGATACGCAGTATTTT

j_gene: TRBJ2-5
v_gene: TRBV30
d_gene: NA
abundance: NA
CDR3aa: CAWSSTGTWETQYF
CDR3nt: TGTGCCTGGAGTTCCACAGGGACCTGGGAGACCCAGTACTTC

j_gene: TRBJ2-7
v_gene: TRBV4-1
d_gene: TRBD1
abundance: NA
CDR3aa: CASSLRDRGYEQYF
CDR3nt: TGCGCCAGCAGCCTCCGGGACAGGGGCTACGAGCAGTACTTC

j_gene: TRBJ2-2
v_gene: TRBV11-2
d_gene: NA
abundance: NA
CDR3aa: CASSFLRLARGAVPGELFF
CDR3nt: TGTGCCAGCAGCTTTTTACGTCTGGCTCGAGGGGCGGTCCCCGGGGAGCTGTTTTTT

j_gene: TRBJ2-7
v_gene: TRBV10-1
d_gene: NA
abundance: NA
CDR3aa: CASSESPDRWESEQYF
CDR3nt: TGCGCCAGCAGTGAGTCCCCGGACCGCTGGGAGAGCGAGCAGTACTTC

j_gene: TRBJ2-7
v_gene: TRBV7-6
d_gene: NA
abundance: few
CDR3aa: CASSFARSSGPYEQYF
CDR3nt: TGTGCCAGCAGCTTCGCGAGGTCGTCGGGCCCCTACGAGCAGTACTTC

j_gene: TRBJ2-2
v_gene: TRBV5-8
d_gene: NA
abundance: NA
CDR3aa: CASSMTYTGELFF
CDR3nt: TGTGCCAGCAGCATGACGTACACCGGGGAGCTGTTTTTT

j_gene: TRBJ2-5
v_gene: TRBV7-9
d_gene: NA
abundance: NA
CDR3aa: CASSLVIRGEETQYF
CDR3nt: TGTGCCAGCAGCTTAGTGATTAGGGGGGAAGAGACCCAGTACTTC

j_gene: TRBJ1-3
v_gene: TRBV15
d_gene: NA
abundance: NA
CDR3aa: CATSSSGTRGNTIYF
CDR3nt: TGTGCCACCAGCAGTAGCGGGACACGTGGAAACACCATATATTTT

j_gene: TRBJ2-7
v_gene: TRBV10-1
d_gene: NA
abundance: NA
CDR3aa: CAIKYEQYF
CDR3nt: TGCGCCATCAAATACGAGCAGTACTTC

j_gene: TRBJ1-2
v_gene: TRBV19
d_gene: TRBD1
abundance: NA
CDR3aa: CASSPFKTGTEYYGYTF
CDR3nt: TGTGCCAGTAGCCCCTTCAAAACCGGGACAGAGTACTATGGCTACACCTTC

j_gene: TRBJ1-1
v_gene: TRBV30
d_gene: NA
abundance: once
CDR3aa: CAWSDGGDTEAFF
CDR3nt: TGTGCCTGGAGTGACGGCGGGGACACTGAAGCTTTCTTT

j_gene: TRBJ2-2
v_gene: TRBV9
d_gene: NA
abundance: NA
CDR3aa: CASSVGGVNTGELFF
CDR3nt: TGTGCCAGCAGCGTAGGGGGGGTAAACACCGGGGAGCTGTTTTTT

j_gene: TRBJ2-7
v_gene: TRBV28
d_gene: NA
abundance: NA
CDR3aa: CASSFRSYEQYF
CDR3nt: TGTGCCAGCAGTTTCCGCAGCTACGAGCAGTACTTC

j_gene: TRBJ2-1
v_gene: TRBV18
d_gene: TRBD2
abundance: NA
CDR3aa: CASSPGTSGRDEQFF
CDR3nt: TGTGCCAGCTCACCAGGGACTAGCGGGAGAGATGAGCAGTTCTTC

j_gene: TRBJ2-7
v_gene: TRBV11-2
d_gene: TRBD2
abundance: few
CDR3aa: CASSFAGAYEQYF
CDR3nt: TGTGCCAGCAGCTTTGCGGGGGCCTACGAGCAGTACTTC

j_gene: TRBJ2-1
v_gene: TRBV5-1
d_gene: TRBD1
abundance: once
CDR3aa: CASSLLNLLDRVGNEQFF
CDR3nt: TGCGCCAGCAGCTTACTCAACCTACTGGACAGGGTGGGTAATGAGCAGTTCTTC

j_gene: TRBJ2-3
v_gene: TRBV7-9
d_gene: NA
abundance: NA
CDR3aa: CASSFPLTAIRTDTQYF
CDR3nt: TGTGCCAGCAGCTTTCCCCTGACGGCAATTCGCACAGATACGCAGTATTTT

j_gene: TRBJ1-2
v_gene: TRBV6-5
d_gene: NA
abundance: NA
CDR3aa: CASSYRLNYGYTF
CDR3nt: TGTGCCAGCAGTTACAGGTTAAACTATGGCTACACCTTC

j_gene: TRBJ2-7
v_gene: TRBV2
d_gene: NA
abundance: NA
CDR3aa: CASSAPPDGSVEQYF
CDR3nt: TGTGCCAGCAGTGCCCCACCGGATGGCAGCGTCGAGCAGTACTTC

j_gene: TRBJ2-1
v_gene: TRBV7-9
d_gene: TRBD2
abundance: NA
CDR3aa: CASSSLAGGRQFF
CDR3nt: TGTGCCAGCAGCTCACTAGCGGGAGGGAGGCAGTTCTTC

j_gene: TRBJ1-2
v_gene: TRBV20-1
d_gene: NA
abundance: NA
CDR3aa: CSASPTVGYTF
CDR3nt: TGCAGTGCTAGCCCGACAGTCGGCTACACCTTC

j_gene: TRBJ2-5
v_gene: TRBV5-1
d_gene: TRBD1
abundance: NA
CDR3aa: CASSHTPGQGETQYF
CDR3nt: TGCGCCAGCAGCCACACTCCGGGACAGGGAGAGACCCAGTACTTC

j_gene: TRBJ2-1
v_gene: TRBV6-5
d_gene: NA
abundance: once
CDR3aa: CATSLGGEQFF
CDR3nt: TGTGCCACCTCACTTGGCGGAGAGCAGTTCTTC

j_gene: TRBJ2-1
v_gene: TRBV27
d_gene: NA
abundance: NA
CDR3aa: CASSPWRARRDEQFF
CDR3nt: TGTGCCAGCAGTCCGTGGCGAGCCAGGCGGGATGAGCAGTTCTTC

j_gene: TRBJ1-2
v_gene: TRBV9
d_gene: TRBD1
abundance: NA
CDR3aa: CASSVGQGLGYSGYTF
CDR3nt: TGTGCCAGCAGCGTTGGACAGGGGTTAGGATACTCTGGCTACACCTTC

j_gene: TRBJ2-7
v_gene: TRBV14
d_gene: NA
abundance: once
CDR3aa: CASSLTATYEQYF
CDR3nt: TGTGCCAGCAGCCTGACAGCCACCTACGAGCAGTACTTC

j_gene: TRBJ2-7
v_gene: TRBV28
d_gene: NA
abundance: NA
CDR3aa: CASSLRVTYEQYF
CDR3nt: TGTGCCAGCAGTCTCAGGGTTACCTACGAGCAGTACTTC

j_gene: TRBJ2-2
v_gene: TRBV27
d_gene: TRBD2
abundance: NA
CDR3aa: CASSLGWGGELFF
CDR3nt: TGTGCCAGCAGTCTGGGGTGGGGGGGAGAGCTGTTTTTT

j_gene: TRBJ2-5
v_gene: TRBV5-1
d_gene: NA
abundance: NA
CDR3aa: CASSSRLETQYF
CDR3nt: TGCGCCAGCAGCTCCAGGCTGGAGACCCAGTACTTC

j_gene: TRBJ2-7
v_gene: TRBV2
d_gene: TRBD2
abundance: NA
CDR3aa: CASLRASGSYEQYF
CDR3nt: TGTGCCAGCTTAAGGGCTAGCGGTTCCTACGAGCAGTACTTC